This T cell receptor (beta chain) was sequenced in a study of human T cells and chemical hapten exposure. The wider study: Patients got weekly scalp diphenylcyclopropenone doses over the roughly 24-week study. Study observations and caveats: Having alopecia, the donors may differ immunologically from healthy people.

About this clonotype itself: The antigen remains unidentified.

Specified time point: patch test 1, 2 weeks after DPC sensitization. Treatment described: therapeutic diphenylcyclopropenone sensitization with weekly scalp DPC. Trimming left V 4 bases short and J 7 bases short, with 10 bases between. Germline CDR1 is SEHNR and CDR2 is FQNEAQ (reference sequence). CDR3 length: 12 residues. Individual cDNA molecules each carried unique molecular identifiers attached by the library. TCRdb fed the RACE reads into MiXCR, producing one record per CDR3 protein. Here the sample spans 70,000 to 75,000 distinct CDR3 sequences, about 31% being singletons. The sample here was whole blood, taken in connection with sensitization to the hapten diphenylcyclopropenone (DPC). The TCR originated in a man aged 40-50 years with alopecia areata. Some clones in this sample may be carry-over from other donors' samples. The V gene is TRBV7-9, the J gene TRBJ1-1; D possibly corresponds to TRBD1 (6 bases). Here the CDR3 reads CASSSDRNEAFF. The CDR3 DNA reads as TGTGCCAGCAGCTCCGACAGGAATGAAGCTTTCTTT.